The clone carrying this TCR beta chain was seen many times. The V and J ends lost 3 bases and 2 bases respectively, with 12 bases between them. This CDR3 spans 15 amino acids. Germline V gene sequence: CDR1 SGHDT, CDR2 YYEEEE. This entry comes from a study of T cells after yellow fever vaccination. TCRdb re-analysed the 5' RACE reads in MiXCR, keeping a single row per CDR3 protein. The table lists about 150,000 distinct CDR3 sequences, approximately 6.6% of them singletons. The sequencing used CD4+ T cells sorted from PBMCs, collected 10 days after the yellow fever booster vaccination. The origin of this receptor is a man aged 25-45 years who received the YFV17D yellow fever vaccine. The genes are TRBV5-6 and TRBJ1-5, with no clear D. In nucleotides, the CDR3 is TGTGCCAGCAGCTCTTATCAAATTGGCAATCAGCCCCAGCATTTT. Amino acids: CASSSYQIGNQPQHF.